Listed below are T cell receptor beta chains from one sample, sequenced in a study of T cell changes during pregnancy in multiple sclerosis. The repertoire was sequenced with immunoSEQ multiplex PCR; TCRdb's copy has only in-frame clones and lacks some. The table includes 90,000 to 120,000 clones, approximately 90% detected once. The sample in question was peripheral blood, obtained in the third trimester of pregnancy. The receptor source for this set is a female donor in good health, enrolled as a control in a pregnancy study. Both conserved end residues are part of each CDR3. The D gene is left open where the match is weak. Rows may omit the clone size; those that give it use once, few, many or a size class.

CDR3: CASSYRDSYNSPLHF
DNA: TGTGCCAGCAGTTACCGGGACAGTTATAATTCACCCCTCCACTTT
J: TRBJ1-6
D: TRBD1
V: TRBV6-5
size: .

CDR3: CASSVGTGGAYERDF
DNA: TGTGCCAGCAGTGTTGGAACAGGGGGTGCCTACGAGCGGGACTTC
J: TRBJ2-7
D: TRBD1
V: TRBV2
size: .

CDR3: CASSWGGLSSGNTIYF
DNA: TGTGCCAGCAGCTGGGGGGGGCTGAGCTCTGGAAACACCATATATTTT
J: TRBJ1-3
D: .
V: TRBV5-6
size: .

CDR3: CASSAGTSGYGYTF
DNA: TGTGCCAGCAGTGCCGGGACATCGGGTTATGGCTACACCTTC
J: TRBJ1-2
D: .
V: TRBV2
size: .

CDR3: CASSAGGASLLTDTQYF
DNA: TGTGCCAGCAGCGCCGGAGGGGCGTCCCTTCTCACAGATACGCAGTATTTT
J: TRBJ2-3
D: .
V: TRBV9
size: .

CDR3: CASTRDRFGNQPQHF
DNA: TGTGCCAGCACCCGGGACAGGTTCGGAAATCAGCCCCAGCATTTT
J: TRBJ1-5
D: TRBD1
V: TRBV7-2
size: .

CDR3: CASTQTGNTEAFF
DNA: TGTGCCAGCACCCAAACAGGGAACACTGAAGCTTTCTTT
J: TRBJ1-1
D: .
V: TRBV25-1
size: few

CDR3: CASSLLTGGPYNEQFF
DNA: TGTGCCAGCAGCCTCCTCACGGGGGGGCCCTACAATGAGCAGTTCTTC
J: TRBJ2-1
D: TRBD2
V: TRBV14
size: .

CDR3: CASRRASGGETQYF
DNA: TGTGCCAGCAGAAGGGCTAGCGGGGGCGAGACCCAGTACTTC
J: TRBJ2-5
D: TRBD2
V: TRBV2
size: .

CDR3: CASSLRSGTEAFF
DNA: TGTGCCAGCAGCCTTCGATCGGGGACTGAAGCTTTCTTT
J: TRBJ1-1
D: .
V: TRBV7-6
size: .

CDR3: CASRRTTADTQYF
DNA: TGTGCCAGCAGACGGACTACCGCAGATACGCAGTATTTT
J: TRBJ2-3
D: .
V: TRBV6-1
size: .

CDR3: CASSYSGVWDEQYF
DNA: TGTGCCAGCAGTTACTCCGGGGTTTGGGACGAGCAGTACTTC
J: TRBJ2-7
D: .
V: TRBV6-5
size: .

CDR3: CASSYSFGDYGEKLFF
DNA: TGTGCCAGCAGTTACTCGTTCGGGGATTATGGGGAAAAACTGTTTTTT
J: TRBJ1-4
D: .
V: TRBV6-5
size: once

CDR3: CASSPPPEDRTFTDTQYF
DNA: TGTGCCAGCTCTCCCCCGCCAGAAGATCGTACCTTCACAGATACGCAGTATTTT
J: TRBJ2-3
D: .
V: TRBV18
size: .

CDR3: CASRGRTTNTGELFF
DNA: TGTGCCAGCCGGGGACGGACTACGAACACCGGGGAGCTGTTTTTT
J: TRBJ2-2
D: .
V: TRBV5-6
size: .

CDR3: CASSLAIWSSSYEQYF
DNA: TGTGCCAGCAGCTTAGCAATTTGGAGTTCCTCCTACGAGCAGTACTTC
J: TRBJ2-7
D: .
V: TRBV7-8
size: .

CDR3: CASSPTGGRYETQYF
DNA: TGTGCCAGCAGCCCGACAGGGGGCAGATACGAGACCCAGTACTTC
J: TRBJ2-5
D: TRBD1
V: TRBV7-2
size: .

CDR3: CASSSGQGAEGYTF
DNA: TGTGCCAGCAGCTCAGGACAGGGGGCGGAAGGCTACACCTTC
J: TRBJ1-2
D: TRBD1
V: TRBV7-2
size: once

CDR3: CASSERGGRTEAFF
DNA: TGTGCCAGCAGTGAGCGAGGGGGCCGGACTGAAGCTTTCTTT
J: TRBJ1-1
D: TRBD1
V: TRBV25-1
size: once

CDR3: CAWSGETASGNTIYF
DNA: TGTGCCTGGAGTGGAGAGACAGCCTCTGGAAACACCATATATTTT
J: TRBJ1-3
D: .
V: TRBV30
size: .

CDR3: CASSLGGANTEAFF
DNA: TGTGCCAGCAGCTTAGGGGGCGCGAACACTGAAGCTTTCTTT
J: TRBJ1-1
D: TRBD1
V: TRBV5-4
size: once

CDR3: CASAGAANQPQHF
DNA: TGTGCCAGCGCAGGGGCCGCCAATCAGCCCCAGCATTTT
J: TRBJ1-5
D: .
V: TRBV18
size: .

CDR3: CASSERGSSYEQYF
DNA: TGTGCCAGCAGTGAGCGAGGCAGCTCCTACGAGCAGTACTTC
J: TRBJ2-7
D: .
V: TRBV25-1
size: .